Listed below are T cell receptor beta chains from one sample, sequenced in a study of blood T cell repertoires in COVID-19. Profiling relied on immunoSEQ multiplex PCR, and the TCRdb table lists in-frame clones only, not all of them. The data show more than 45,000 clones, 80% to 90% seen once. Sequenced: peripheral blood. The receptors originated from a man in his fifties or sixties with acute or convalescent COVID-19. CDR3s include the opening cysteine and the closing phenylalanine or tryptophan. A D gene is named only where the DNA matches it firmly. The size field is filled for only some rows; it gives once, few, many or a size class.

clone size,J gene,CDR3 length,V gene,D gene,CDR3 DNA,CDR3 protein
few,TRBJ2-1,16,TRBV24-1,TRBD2,TGTGCCACCAGTGATTTGCAAAGCGGGGGGTACAATGAGCAGTTCTTC,CATSDLQSGGYNEQFF
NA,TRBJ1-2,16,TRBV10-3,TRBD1,TGTGCCATCAGTGGTTATACCCGGGACAGGGCCTATGGCTACACCTTC,CAISGYTRDRAYGYTF
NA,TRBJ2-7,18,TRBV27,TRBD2,TGTGCCAGCAGTAGGCCCGGTGACCTACTAGCGCCTATAGTCGAGCAGTACTTC,CASSRPGDLLAPIVEQYF
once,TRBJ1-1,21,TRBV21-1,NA,TGTGCCAGCAGCAAACGGGGGGGCCTAGGGGGCGGCTATGTGATGAACACTGAAGCTTTCTTT,CASSKRGGLGGGYVMNTEAFF
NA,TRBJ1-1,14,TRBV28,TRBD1,TGTGCCAGCAGTAGACACGGACAGGTGAATGAAGCTTTCTTT,CASSRHGQVNEAFF
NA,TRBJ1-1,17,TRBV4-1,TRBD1,TGCGCCAGCAGCCGATCGGACAGGTTCCTGGGGAACACTGAAGCTTTCTTT,CASSRSDRFLGNTEAFF
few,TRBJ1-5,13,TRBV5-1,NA,TGCGCCAGCAGCGCGGATGGCGGACAGCCCCAGCATTTT,CASSADGGQPQHF
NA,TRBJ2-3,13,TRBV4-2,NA,TGTGCCAGCAGCCCCACAGGGACAGATACGCAGTATTTT,CASSPTGTDTQYF
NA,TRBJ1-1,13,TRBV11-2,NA,TGTGCCAGCAGCTTAGACCGCGACACTGAAGCTTTCTTT,CASSLDRDTEAFF
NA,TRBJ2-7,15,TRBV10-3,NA,TGTGCCATCAGTGAGTCGAATGGCGGAGGCTACGAGCAGTACTTC,CAISESNGGGYEQYF
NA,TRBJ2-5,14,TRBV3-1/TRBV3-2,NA,TGTGCCAGCAGCCACCCGGGACATAGGGAGACCCAGTACTTC,CASSHPGHRETQYF
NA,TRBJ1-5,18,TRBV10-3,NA,TGTGCCATCAGTGAGTCGACGGTACCCGGGGTTAGCAATCAGCCCCAGCATTTT,CAISESTVPGVSNQPQHF
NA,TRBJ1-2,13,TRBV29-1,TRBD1,TGCAGCGTTGAAGGGGGACAGGGGGCGGACTACACCTTC,CSVEGGQGADYTF
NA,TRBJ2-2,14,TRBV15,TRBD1,TGTGCCACCAGCAGTATGAGGGGGCCAGGGGAGCTGTTTTTT,CATSSMRGPGELFF
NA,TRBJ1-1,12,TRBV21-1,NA,TGTGCCAGCAGCCCGAGAAACACTGAAGCTTTCTTT,CASSPRNTEAFF
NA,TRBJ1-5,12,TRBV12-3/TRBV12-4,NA,TGTGCCAGCGAGGTTGTGGGTCAGCCCCAGCATTTT,CASEVVGQPQHF
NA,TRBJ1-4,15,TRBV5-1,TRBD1,TGCGCCAGCAGCTACAACAGGGGGCTGGGTGAAAAACTGTTTTTT,CASSYNRGLGEKLFF
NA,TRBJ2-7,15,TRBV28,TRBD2,TGTGCCAGCAGTTCGTTTGCGGGAGATCTCTACGAGCAGTACTTC,CASSSFAGDLYEQYF
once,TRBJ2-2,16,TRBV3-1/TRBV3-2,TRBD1,TGTGCCAGCAGCCTAAGACAGGGGATCGGTGGCGGGGAGCTGTTTTTT,CASSLRQGIGGGELFF
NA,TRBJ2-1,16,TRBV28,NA,TGTGCCAGCAGCTCTTCCGCCCCGAGCTCCTACAATGAGCAGTTCTTC,CASSSSAPSSYNEQFF
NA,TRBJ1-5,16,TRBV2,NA,TGTGCCAGCACTGAAGCGGGGGGTAGGAGGAATCAGCCCCAGCATTTT,CASTEAGGRRNQPQHF
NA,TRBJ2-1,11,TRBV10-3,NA,TGTGCCATCAGAAGTTCGGGTGAGCAGTTCTTC,CAIRSSGEQFF
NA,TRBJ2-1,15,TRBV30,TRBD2,TGTGCCTGGAGTTTACCGAGCGGGAGAAAGCATGAGCAGTTCTTC,CAWSLPSGRKHEQFF
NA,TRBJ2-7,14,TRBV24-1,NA,TGTGCCACCAGTATCCGGGACAAGACCTACGAGCAGTACTTC,CATSIRDKTYEQYF
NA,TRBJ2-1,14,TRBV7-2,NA,TGTGCCAGCAGCTCCCACGGGGTTTACAATGAGCAGTTCTTC,CASSSHGVYNEQFF
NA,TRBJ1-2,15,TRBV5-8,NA,TGTGCCAGCAGCTTGGGGCCGGGGGGTCACTATGGCTACACCTTC,CASSLGPGGHYGYTF
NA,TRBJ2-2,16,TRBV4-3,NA,TGCGCCAGCAGCCAGTGGGGGGGCCGAGACACCGGGGAGCTGTTTTTT,CASSQWGGRDTGELFF
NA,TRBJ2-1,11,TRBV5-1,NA,TGCGCCAGCAGCTTGGCGGGAGAGCAGTTCTTC,CASSLAGEQFF